This T cell receptor beta chain was captured in a study of blood T cells in healthy people across ages. Primers used in a second PCR of about 7 to 12 cycles were a sample-barcoded 5' primer and a J-beta primer mix. TCRdb re-called the 5' RACE reads through MiXCR, storing one row per CDR3 protein. The sample holds 1.5 million or so distinct CDR3 sequences, around 39% seen once. Per-sample yields of isolated PBMCs were at least 6 million. The sequenced material came from blood. This TCR came from a woman under 30 in good health.

CDR3 amino acids: CASSYRAPGQGTYNSPLHF. CDR3 sequence (DNA): TGTGCCAGCAGTTACCGGGCGCCGGGACAGGGAACCTATAATTCACCCCTCCACTTT. This chain connects TRBV6-5 to TRBJ1-6, with TRBD1 matching 9 bases. Losses at the gene ends were 2 bases for V and 2 bases for J; bases not matched to a gene: 10. In germline, CDR1 is MNHEY, CDR2 SVGAGI. The CDR3 consists of 19 residues.